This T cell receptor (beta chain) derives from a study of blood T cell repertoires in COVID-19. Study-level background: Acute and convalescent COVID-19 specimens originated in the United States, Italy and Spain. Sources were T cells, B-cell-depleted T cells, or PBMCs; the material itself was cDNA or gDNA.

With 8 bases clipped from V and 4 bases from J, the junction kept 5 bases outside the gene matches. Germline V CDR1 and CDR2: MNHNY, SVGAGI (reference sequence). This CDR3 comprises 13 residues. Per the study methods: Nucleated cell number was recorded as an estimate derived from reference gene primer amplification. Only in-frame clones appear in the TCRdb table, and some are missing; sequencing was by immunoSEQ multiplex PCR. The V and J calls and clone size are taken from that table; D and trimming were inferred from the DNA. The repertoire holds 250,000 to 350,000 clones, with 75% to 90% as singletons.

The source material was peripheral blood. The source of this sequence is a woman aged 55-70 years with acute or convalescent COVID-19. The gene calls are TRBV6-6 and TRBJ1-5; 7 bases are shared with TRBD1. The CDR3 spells CASSDRANQPQHF. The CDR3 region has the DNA TGTGCCAGCTCTGACAGGGCGAATCAGCCCCAGCATTTT.